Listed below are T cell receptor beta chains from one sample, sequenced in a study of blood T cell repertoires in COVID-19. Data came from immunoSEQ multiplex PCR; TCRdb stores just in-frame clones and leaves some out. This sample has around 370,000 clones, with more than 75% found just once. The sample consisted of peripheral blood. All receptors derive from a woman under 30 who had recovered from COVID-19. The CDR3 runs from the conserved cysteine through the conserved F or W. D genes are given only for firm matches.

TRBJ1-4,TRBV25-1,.,CASSEDSRGKGKLFF,TGTGCCAGCAGTGAAGACTCCAGGGGAAAGGGAAAACTGTTTTTT
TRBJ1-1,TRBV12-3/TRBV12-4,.,CASSPSTTEAFF,TGTGCCAGCAGTCCGAGTACCACTGAAGCTTTCTTT
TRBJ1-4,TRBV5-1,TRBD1,CASSSRDSGEKLFF,TGCGCCAGCAGCTCCCGGGACAGTGGTGAAAAACTGTTTTTT
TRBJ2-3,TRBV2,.,CASSLGEPDTQYF,TGTGCCAGCAGCCTCGGGGAGCCAGATACGCAGTATTTT
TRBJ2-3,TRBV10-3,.,CAISDGEAYTDTQYF,TGTGCCATCAGTGATGGTGAAGCCTACACAGATACGCAGTATTTT
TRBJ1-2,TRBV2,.,CASRLEGYGYTF,TGTGCCAGCCGACTCGAAGGCTATGGCTACACCTTC
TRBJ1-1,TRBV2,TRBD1,CASSELLPWDRAAFF,TGTGCCAGCAGTGAACTACTACCGTGGGACAGGGCAGCTTTCTTT
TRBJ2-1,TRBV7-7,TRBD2,CASSPKGGRTYNEQFF,TGTGCCAGCAGCCCTAAGGGCGGGAGGACCTACAATGAGCAGTTCTTC
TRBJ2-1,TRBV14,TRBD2,CASSLQLAGRANEQFF,TGTGCCAGCAGCCTCCAACTAGCGGGTAGAGCCAATGAGCAGTTCTTC
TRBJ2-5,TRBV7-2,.,CASSPTRAALGGYQETQYF,TGTGCCAGCAGCCCGACCAGAGCCGCACTGGGGGGATACCAAGAGACCCAGTACTTC
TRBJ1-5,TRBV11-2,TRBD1,CASSSTGQGDQPQHF,TGTGCCAGCAGCTCAACGGGACAGGGCGATCAGCCCCAGCATTTT
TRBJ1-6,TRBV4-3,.,CASSQGGYYNSPLHF,TGCGCCAGCAGCCAAGGAGGATATTATAATTCACCCCTCCACTTT
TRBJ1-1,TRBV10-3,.,CAISSRAEAFF,TGTGCCATCAGCTCCAGGGCAGAAGCTTTCTTT
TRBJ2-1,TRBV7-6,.,CASSLARNEQFF,TGTGCCAGCAGCTTAGCGCGGAATGAGCAGTTCTTC
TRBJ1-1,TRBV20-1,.,CSASAFFGTTNTEAFF,TGCAGTGCTAGTGCCTTTTTTGGGACAACGAACACTGAAGCTTTCTTT
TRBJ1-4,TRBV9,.,CASSERQAYNEKLFF,TGTGCCAGCAGCGAGAGACAGGCCTATAATGAAAAACTGTTTTTT
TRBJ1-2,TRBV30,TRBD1,CAWSVKGANGYTF,TGTGCCTGGAGTGTAAAGGGGGCCAATGGCTACACCTTC
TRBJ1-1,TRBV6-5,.,CASSYSGQLAEAFF,TGTGCCAGCAGTTACTCGGGACAATTGGCTGAAGCTTTCTTT
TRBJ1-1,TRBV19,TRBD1,CASSLTGHKITEAFF,TGTGCCAGTAGTCTGACAGGGCACAAAATCACTGAAGCTTTCTTT
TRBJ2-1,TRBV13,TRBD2,CASSLVIGVGGRAVSEQFF,TGTGCCAGCAGCTTAGTGATTGGCGTCGGCGGGAGGGCCGTCTCTGAGCAGTTCTTC
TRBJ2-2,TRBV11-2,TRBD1,CASSLDPGGSGELFF,TGTGCCAGCAGCTTAGATCCAGGGGGTTCCGGGGAGCTGTTTTTT
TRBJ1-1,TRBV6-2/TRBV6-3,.,CASSRGQQGWYTEAFF,TGTGCCAGCAGCAGAGGACAGCAGGGCTGGTACACTGAAGCTTTCTTT
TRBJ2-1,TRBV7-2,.,CASSLDPADYNEQFF,TGTGCCAGCAGCTTAGACCCTGCAGACTACAATGAGCAGTTCTTC
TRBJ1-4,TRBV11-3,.,CASSYRVGTNEKLFF,TGTGCCAGCAGCTACAGGGTGGGCACTAATGAAAAACTGTTTTTT